This TCR beta chain appears in the sequencing data of a study of cytomegalovirus exposure and HLA in healthy donors (dated by TCRdb to 2016 to 2017). Regarding the study in general: In an earlier analysis of 587 of the donors, 276 Gb of sequence data and 90 million to 120 million unique TCR beta sequences from about 190 million T cells were reported. The study aimed to test whether cataloging public T cell receptors could reveal signatures of past pathogen exposure. An early release covering about 600 HLA-typed donors comprised 250 to 350 gigabases of sequencing data and tens of millions of unique TCR sequences. Of the roughly 400 genotyped donors, roughly 80% were placed in the genetic ancestry cluster associated with self-reported Caucasian donors. Because of strong linkage in the cohort, five DR-DQ haplotypes were treated as single units for association and clustering. The study profiled the T cell repertoires of under 850 subjects by immunosequencing and related them to cytomegalovirus serostatus. Besides the first cohort of more than 650 subjects, a separate validation cohort made up of 120 different subjects was used. In an earlier analysis of about 590 of the donors, high-throughput TCR beta sequencing was used to judge whether each TCR beta V gene segment behaved as functional or pseudogenic. All discovery cohort repertoires had been generated on a single sequencing platform. A later genetic analysis took genome-wide SNP genotypes for about 55% of the roughly 700 donors and used that subset as a discovery cohort. In the later analysis, no new phenotypic data were used to find candidate immune exposures; instead, reliance was placed on TCR beta sequences and their occurrence across donors. To predict cytomegalovirus infection status, the study combined high-throughput TCR immunosequencing, statistical association of individual TCRs with disease status, and machine learning. Typing coverage differed by locus: A, B, C, DRB1 and DQB1 were typed in roughly 620-640 donors, DQA1 in around 500, DPA1 in roughly 590, and DPB1 in around 490. On average, around 240,000 unique TCR beta nucleotide sequences were sequenced per donor among 398 genotyped donors of the cohort, with around 19% of those sequences being non-productive. Donor age, sex, ethnicity and CMV serostatus were compiled together with the repertoire data. HLA typing included class I and class II loci at four-digit resolution. To study patterns of TCR occurrence, a later analysis re-analyzed previously published TCR beta repertoires from several hundred donors and added high-resolution HLA genotyping. What the research found in general, with its limitations: Presence/absence analyses assumed roughly uniform sequencing depth across donors, an assumption that may not hold. The classifier was reported to diagnose cytomegalovirus status with high specificity and sensitivity in both the original and validation cohorts. A further reported finding was that TCR beta sequences accurately predicted the HLA-A and HLA-B alleles for most subjects in the first cohort. Compared with equally common non-associated chains, HLA-associated TCR beta chains in a later analysis were more clonally expanded and had lower generation probabilities. A cluster of highly shared sequence variants was judged likely to be a technical artifact of the sequencing pipeline. V-gene and J-gene trimming of TCR beta chains was associated with a missense DCLRE1C variant in a later genetic analysis, and the association was replicated in an independent cohort. At a false discovery rate of 0.05, a later analysis linked about 16,000 TCR beta sequences to specific HLA alleles. The authors suggested that the approach could potentially be extended to other disease states and immunological phenotypes. The study gave a list of about 150 TCR beta chains associated with cytomegalovirus. Immune exposure information for the cohort was limited to CMV serostatus. A few of the identified cytomegalovirus-associated TCR beta chains were confirmed in vitro to be specific for cytomegalovirus antigens. Because counts were too low, 15 or so rarely observed V segments, including chromosome 9 orphons, were excluded from the earlier analysis of under 650 of the donors. Several of the top co-occurrence clusters appeared to be linked to parvovirus B19, influenza, CMV and Epstein-Barr virus, according to a later analysis. Some IMGT-functional V segments, including TRBV6-2 and TRBV6-3, could not be distinguished by the 87-base-pair reads and were therefore excluded. In a later genetic analysis, fewer N-insertions in productive TCRs were reported among donors in an Asian-associated ancestry cluster than the approximately 710-donor mean. Because HLA typing was missing for some donors at each locus, association tests included only the typed subset. In a later analysis, most CMV-associated TCR beta chains were found to appear HLA-restricted, with HLA associations seemingly driven largely by CMV exposure. Linkage disequilibrium might explain the correlated functional status among segregating V segments, but an unknown experimental factor could not be excluded. In an earlier analysis of some 500 of the donors, most TCR beta V segments were observed in productive rearrangements about 90% or about 30% of the time, broadly matching IMGT annotations. While some public TCRs were present in many individuals, most TCR sequences turned up only very rarely across donors. In this cohort, only TCR beta chains were sequenced, and detectable features were limited by the absence of alpha or paired-chain data. When HLA alleles, especially DR and DQ, strongly co-occurred, attributing TCR associations to individual alleles was difficult. According to a later analysis, TCR association rates differed among HLA loci, with DRB1 alleles showing the most associated TCRs and HLA-C alleles showing the fewest.

The library was generated by the immunoSEQ multiplex PCR assay. For the multiplex PCR, a mixture combining 60 forward primers for TCR Vbeta segments and 13 reverse primers for TCR Jbeta segments was used. The CDR3 region of rearranged TCR beta genes was amplified from genomic DNA by a multiplex PCR assay. The Illumina HiSeq System was used to sequence the amplified TCR beta libraries as 87-base-pair reads. Per the authors' processing: A later analysis counted approximately 74 million unique TCR beta chains across the 666 repertoires, and 9 million to 14 million of these chains were shared by at least two donors. A nearest-neighbor algorithm error-corrected the raw reads and collapsed the reads into unique sequences, merging closely related sequences to remove PCR and sequencing errors. CDR3 sequences were aligned to IMGT reference sequences to assign V, D and J gene segments. Each retained sequence needed at least a six-nucleotide match to both a V gene segment and a J gene segment. Rearrangements were called productive when the CDR3 lacked stop codons and stayed in frame with V and J; all others were non-productive. Following IMGT convention, CDR3 was defined as the stretch from the second conserved V-encoded cysteine up to the conserved J-encoded phenylalanine. The earlier analysis of fewer than 700 of the donors excluded sequences that lacked an unambiguous match to a single V gene segment. In an earlier analysis of approximately 550 of the donors, V segments were called functional above 56.7% productive rearrangements and were called segregating when the between-donor standard deviation exceeded 5%. A statistical classification framework was built for diagnosing cytomegalovirus status from the catalog of TCR beta chain sequences. A later analysis assigned V and J genes by comparing TCR nucleotide sequences with IMGT/GENE-DB human TR gene sequences. In a later analysis, CDR3 sequences and most-parsimonious VDJ recombination scenarios were assigned using the TCRdist pipeline. In a later analysis, every TCR beta chain was defined by the combination of its CDR3 amino acid sequence and its V-gene family, and reads without a unique V-gene family were dropped. To address suspected cross-contamination and a sequencing artifact, a later analysis removed around 590 highly shared, low-generation-probability nucleotide sequences. A later analysis calculated a clonal expansion index for each public chain from normalized within-repertoire ranks of inferred template counts. In a later analysis, generation probabilities were computed using a VDJ recombination model fitted to out-of-frame rearrangements, and the results were checked against IGoR. In a later analysis, hypergeometric tests were used to score TCR-TCR, TCR-HLA and TCR-CMV co-occurrence, with a repertoire-size bias correction applied to TCR pairs. A later analysis estimated false discovery rates by permuting HLA or CMV assignments 20 times. In a later analysis, co-occurring TCRs were grouped using DBSCAN, with TCRdist sequence similarity added in when clustering inside HLA-allele-positive subsets. Repertoires with fewer than 30,000 or more than 120,000 public chains, plus five repertoires with anomalous nucleotide sharing, were excluded from co-occurrence clustering. TCRdb took this table from immuneACCESS and kept in-frame rearrangements with V and J called. Such tables lack part of the clones; where checked against another copy, unresolved V genes explain under half of the gap, and the rest is unexplained. The V and J calls and the clone size are those of that table, but D and trimming were determined from the DNA. The sample table lists 170,000 or so clones, about 80% of them with a count of one. The ten largest clones add up to 2% to 2.5% of the sample.

The CDR3, from cysteine to phenylalanine, totals 15 residues. This entry keeps only the CDR3 DNA: 45 bases, framed from base 1. CDR1 and CDR2, looked up from the germline V gene (reference sequence), are MNHNY and SVGAGI. The cohort was made up of hundreds of healthy bone marrow donors. Cohort members were all nominally healthy when sampled, although unrecorded immune exposures were likely present. The donor tested CMV seronegative, placing the donor among the 350 to 400 seronegative members of the cohort. A peripheral blood sample was collected from each donor, and TCR beta sequencing was performed on peripheral blood mononuclear cells. The Qiagen DNeasy Blood Extraction Kit was used to extract genomic DNA from the blood cell samples. As to this clone: The antigen it binds to is not known. The input lacks base qualities; no much larger clone sits a single base away.

The chain employs TRBV6-6 and TRBJ2-5, with no D gene named confidently. The assigned J gene may be wrong: the sequence end matches TRBJ2-7 better. The sample taken for sequencing was PBMCs. This clonotype was obtained from a woman aged 25 to 39 in good health and CMV-seronegative. The CDR3 reads as follows: CASTPVVALSYEQYF. The DNA reads as follows: TGTGCCAGCACCCCGGTGGTAGCACTTAGCTACGAGCAGTACTTC.